The rows below give T cell receptor beta chains drawn from one sample of a study of blood T cell repertoires in COVID-19. Libraries were prepared by immunoSEQ multiplex PCR; TCRdb keeps only in-frame clonotypes and omits some of them. The table has 540,000 or so clones, 85% to 90% seen once; the top ten hold roughly 7.3%. Sequenced input: peripheral blood. These receptors came from a woman aged 45-60 years with COVID-19, enrolled during active disease. Each CDR3 is given with its conserved first and last residue. Each record gives: D gene, clone size, J gene, V gene, CDR3 length, CDR3 DNA, CDR3 protein. A D gene is named only where the DNA matches it firmly. Clone size appears in some rows only: once, few, many, or a class for an expanded clone.

>NA|NA|TRBJ2-2|TRBV28|11
TGTGCCAGCAGTTTAGCGGGGGAGCTGTTTTTT
CASSLAGELFF
>NA|NA|TRBJ2-7|TRBV7-8|15
TGTGCCAGCAGCCTATCGCGGACAGCGAACTACGAGCAGTACTTC
CASSLSRTANYEQYF
>NA|NA|TRBJ2-7|TRBV7-9|13
TGTGCCAGCAGCTTAGTCGCAGAATACGAGCAGTACTTC
CASSLVAEYEQYF
>TRBD1|NA|TRBJ1-4|TRBV5-1|15
TGCGCCAGCAGCTTGGCCGGGACAGGGGGCGAAAAACTGTTTTTT
CASSLAGTGGEKLFF
>NA|NA|TRBJ2-2|TRBV7-2|14
TGTGCCAGCCTCGGGATCCCTATGATCGGGGAGCTGTTTTTT
CASLGIPMIGELFF
>TRBD2|NA|TRBJ2-7|TRBV6-2/TRBV6-3|14
TGTGCCAGCAGTTATTCTAGCGGGGGGTTCGAGCAGTACTTC
CASSYSSGGFEQYF
>NA|once|TRBJ1-4|TRBV4-2|16
TGTGCCAGCAGCCAAGATTTCGGGGGGCGCGGTGAAAAACTGTTTTTT
CASSQDFGGRGEKLFF
>TRBD1|few|TRBJ1-5|TRBV19|13
TGTGCCACCATGTCAGGACAGGCCCAGCCCCAGCATTTT
CATMSGQAQPQHF
>TRBD2|NA|TRBJ2-3|TRBV19|18
TGTGCCAGTAACCCAGGACTAGCGGGGGCCTCGATATCAGATACGCAGTATTTT
CASNPGLAGASISDTQYF
>NA|once|TRBJ1-3|TRBV29-1|14
TGCAGCGTTGAAGGGCTGGGAGGCGGAAACACCATATATTTT
CSVEGLGGGNTIYF
>TRBD1|NA|TRBJ2-1|TRBV24-1|16
TGTGCCACCAGTGATTTGCGGAGGACAGGGGGCAATACGCAGTTCTTC
CATSDLRRTGGNTQFF
>TRBD1|few|TRBJ1-5|TRBV4-2|15
TGTGCCAGCAGCCAAGATATGACAGGGAGTCAGCCCCAGCATTTT
CASSQDMTGSQPQHF
>NA|NA|TRBJ2-1|TRBV19|12
TGTGCCAGTAGTATAGATCTAGGTGAGCAGTTCTTC
CASSIDLGEQFF
>NA|once|TRBJ1-2|TRBV20-1|11
TGCAGTGCTAGGTCCGACTATGGCTACACCTTC
CSARSDYGYTF
>TRBD2|NA|TRBJ2-3|TRBV7-9|13
TGTGCCAGCGGGCCTAGCGGGGGAATCAAGCAGTATTTT
CASGPSGGIKQYF
>TRBD1|NA|TRBJ1-1|TRBV11-1|14
TGTGCCAGCAGCACCCCTCGGACAGGCCTTGAAGCTTTCTTT
CASSTPRTGLEAFF
>TRBD1|few|TRBJ1-2|TRBV3-1/TRBV3-2|13
TGTGCCAGCGGAACAGGGGGGAACTATGGCTACACCTTC
CASGTGGNYGYTF
>NA|NA|TRBJ1-1|TRBV29-1|13
TGCAGCGTTCCCCGGGAGGGGAACACTGAAGCTTTCTTT
CSVPREGNTEAFF
>NA|NA|TRBJ1-1|TRBV30|11
TGTGCCTGGGGGGAGGGCACTGAAGCTTTCTTT
CAWGEGTEAFF